Sequencing of this T cell receptor (beta chain) was carried out in a study of CD8 T cells in ankylosing spondylitis. This clonotype came up a few times. The antigen remains unidentified. Study outcomes and limitations: For ankylosing spondylitis blood, a TCR beta motif of several highly homologous variants appeared characteristic.

Generation of TCR beta libraries employed quantitative 5'-RACE incorporating molecular barcodes. TCRdb recomputed calls from the 5' RACE reads with MiXCR, one row per CDR3 protein. The sample consists of around 220,000 distinct CDR3 sequences, 15% to 20% of them appearing once. Germline V gene lookup returns CDR1 SQVTM and CDR2 ANQGSEA. This CDR3 region has 15 residues. V trimming: 3 bases; J trimming: 4 bases; junction bases outside the gene matches: 10. Sequenced input: blood, either unsorted or a sorted T cell fraction (not recorded which). The chain recombines TRBV29-1 with TRBJ2-5; TRBD1 matches 8 bases. This sequence was found in a male donor with ankylosing spondylitis. The CDR3 sequence is CSVDDFKGTGETQYF. The CDR3 region has the DNA TGCAGCGTTGATGATTTCAAGGGGACAGGAGAGACCCAGTACTTC.